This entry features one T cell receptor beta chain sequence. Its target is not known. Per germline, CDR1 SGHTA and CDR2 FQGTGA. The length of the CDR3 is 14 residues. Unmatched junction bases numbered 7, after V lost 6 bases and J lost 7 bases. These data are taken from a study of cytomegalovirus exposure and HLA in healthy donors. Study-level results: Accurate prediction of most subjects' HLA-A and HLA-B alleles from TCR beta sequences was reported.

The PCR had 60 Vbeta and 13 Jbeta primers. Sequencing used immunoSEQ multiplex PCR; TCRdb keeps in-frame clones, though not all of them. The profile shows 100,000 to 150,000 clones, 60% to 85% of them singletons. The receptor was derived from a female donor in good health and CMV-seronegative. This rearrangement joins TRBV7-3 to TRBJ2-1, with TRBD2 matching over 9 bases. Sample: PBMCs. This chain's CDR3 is CASRALAGTNEQFF. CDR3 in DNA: TGTGCCAGCAGAGCTCTAGCGGGGACTAATGAGCAGTTCTTC.